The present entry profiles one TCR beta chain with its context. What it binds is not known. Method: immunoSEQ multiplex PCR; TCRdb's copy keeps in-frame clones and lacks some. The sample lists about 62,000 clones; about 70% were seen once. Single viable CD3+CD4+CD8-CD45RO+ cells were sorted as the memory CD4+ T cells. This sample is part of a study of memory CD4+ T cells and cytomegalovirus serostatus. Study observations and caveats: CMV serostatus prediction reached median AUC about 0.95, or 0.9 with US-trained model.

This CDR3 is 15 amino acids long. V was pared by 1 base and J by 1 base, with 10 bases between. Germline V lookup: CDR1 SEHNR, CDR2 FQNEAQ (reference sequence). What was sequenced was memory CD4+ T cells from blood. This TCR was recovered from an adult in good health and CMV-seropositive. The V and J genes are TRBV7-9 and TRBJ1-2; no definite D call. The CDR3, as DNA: TGTGCCAGCAGCTTAGGGAGGTCAGATAACTATGGCTACACCTTC. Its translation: CASSLGRSDNYGYTF.